The next 17 T cell receptor beta chains were all read from a single sample in a study of response to subunit inactivated influenza vaccine. TCRdb re-analysed the RT-PCR reads in MiXCR, keeping a single row per CDR3 protein. In the table there are 550,000 to 650,000 distinct CDR3 sequences, about an eighth of which are singletons. The material was PBMCs from blood, obtained on the day of vaccination. These receptors were collected from a man between 45 and 60 years old who received an inactivated influenza vaccine.

This clonotype showed up just a few times. The rearrangement uses TRBV29-1 and TRBJ2-7, with no clear D. The CDR3 length is 14 residues. Trimming cost V 4 bases and J 0 bases, with 13 bases left between them. Germline CDR1 reads SQVTM; CDR2 reads ANQGSEA. The DNA of the CDR3 is TGCAGCGTTGGTTGGTCAAGGAGCTCCTACGAGCAGTACTTC. Residues: CSVGWSRSSYEQYF.

This clonotype showed up just once. The chain carries TRBV27 and TRBJ2-5; 7 bases line up with TRBD2. The junction had 8 bases not matched to a gene; V was cut back by 5 bases and J by 5 bases. This CDR3 has 14 residues. Germline CDR1 MNHEY, CDR2 SMNVEV (reference sequence). CDR3 bases: TGTGCCAGCAGTCCGCTTGGGGGGGTTGAGACCCAGTACTTC. Translating it yields CASSPLGGVETQYF.

This clonotype was counted between two and nine times. The rearrangement links TRBV12-3 or TRBV12-4 to TRBJ1-1; D is unresolved. CDR3 length: 15 amino acids. The V and J ends lost 6 bases and 1 base respectively, with 15 bases between them. The CDR3, as DNA: TGTGCCAGCAGGCCTATGCCCCAGAAGAACACTGAAGCTTTCTTT. It is translated as CASRPMPQKNTEAFF.

This chain uses TRBV20-1 with TRBJ1-4, with 10 bases identical to TRBD1. Trimming took 7 bases from V and 5 from J; bases not matched to a gene: 1. CDR1 is DFQATT and CDR2 is SNEGSKA in the germline V gene (reference sequence). The CDR3 extends over 12 amino acids. CDR3 region: CSGQGANEKLFF. CDR3 DNA: TGCAGTGGACAGGGGGCGAATGAAAAACTGTTTTTT.

This clonotype was seen at least ten times. The gene calls are TRBV7-2 and TRBJ2-1; 7 nucleotides match TRBD2. This CDR3 has 14 residues. Trimming cost V 1 base and J 9 bases; bases outside gene matches: 6. Looked up from germline, CDR1 is SGHTA and CDR2 is FQGNSA. CDR3: CASSLGQRGGEQFF. CDR3 in DNA: TGTGCCAGCAGCTTAGGGCAGCGCGGGGGTGAGCAGTTCTTC.

This clonotype occurred a few times. V gene TRBV7-2 combines with J gene TRBJ2-5; tentatively, D is TRBD1 or TRBD2 (5 bases each). The V and J ends lost 5 bases and 3 bases respectively, with 13 bases between them. The CDR3 is made up of 14 amino acids. CDR1 SGHTA and CDR2 FQGNSA come from the germline V gene. The CDR3 region is CASSLGARKETQYF. Written as DNA, the CDR3 is TGTGCCAGCAGCCTCGGGGCCAGAAAAGAGACCCAGTACTTC.

This rearrangement joins TRBV12-3 or TRBV12-4 to TRBJ2-1, with D possibly called TRBD1 or TRBD2 (5 bases each). Trimming shortened V by 3 bases and J by 5 bases, and 20 bases separated the two germline ends. The CDR3 totals 17 residues. The CDR3 DNA sequence: TGTGCCAGCAGTTTTTGGGACCGTGGCCAGGGTAACAATGAGCAGTTCTTC. The encoded protein is CASSFWDRGQGNNEQFF.

The sample holds a few counts of this clonotype. This chain connects TRBV4-3 to TRBJ2-1; a possible D gene is TRBD2 (5 bases). CDR3 size: 18 residues. Per germline, CDR1 LGHNA and CDR2 YSLEER. The V gene lost 0 bases and the J gene lost 5 bases, with 20 bases spanning the gap. For the CDR3, the DNA is TGCGCCAGCAGCCAAGATCGGGCGCTCCTAGCTGGTCACAATGAGCAGTTCTTC. Its translation: CASSQDRALLAGHNEQFF.

This CDR3 is CARSLQETQYF. CDR3 sequence (DNA): TGTGCGAGATCCCTCCAAGAGACCCAGTACTTC. This chain connects TRBV12-3 or TRBV12-4 to TRBJ2-5; no clear D gene. This CDR3 region has 11 residues.

V is TRBV4-2 and J is TRBJ2-7, with no clear D. Germline V gene data show CDR1 as LGHNA and CDR2 as YNFKEQ. CDR3 length: 16 amino acids. V lost 4 bases, J lost 4 bases, and 20 bases lay in between. The CDR3, as DNA: TGTGCCAGCAGCCCCAGCTTAGCCCTAGGGTATTACGAGCAGTACTTC. Residues: CASSPSLALGYYEQYF.

The chain has TRBV7-6 and TRBJ1-1; D remains ambiguous. Trimming removed 1 base from V and 1 base from J, with 10 bases in between. CDR3 size: 15 residues. The germline gives CDR1 SGHVS, CDR2 FNYEAQ. CDR3 loop: CASSLEGTQNTEAFF. The CDR3, as DNA: TGTGCCAGCAGCTTAGAAGGCACCCAGAACACTGAAGCTTTCTTT.

This clonotype turned up a few times. The chain combines TRBV20-1 with TRBJ1-5; D ambiguous. V was shortened by 3 bases and J by 4 bases, with 16 bases between the two germline ends. Germline V gene data show CDR1 as DFQATT and CDR2 as SNEGSKA (reference sequence). CDR3 length: 15 residues. The CDR3 protein is CSARDAVMWNQPQHF. The CDR3 DNA sequence: TGCAGTGCTAGGGACGCCGTTATGTGGAATCAGCCCCAGCATTTT.

This clonotype was counted only a few times. CDR3 residues: CASSYSGTQETQYF. The CDR3 DNA is TGTGCCAGCAGTTACTCAGGGACCCAAGAGACCCAGTACTTC. The chain joins TRBV6-5 to TRBJ2-5; D is tentatively TRBD1 or TRBD2 (5 bases each). Germline assignment: CDR1 MNHEY and CDR2 SVGAGI. This CDR3 comprises 14 residues. V was trimmed by 0 bases and J by 1 base, leaving 6 bases between them.

The chain couples TRBV20-1 to TRBJ2-1; 14 nucleotides line up with TRBD2. V shed 3 bases and J 8 bases; nucleotides not matched to a gene: 6. The CDR3 is 15 amino acids. Germline CDR1 reads DFQATT; CDR2 reads SNEGSKA (reference sequence). CDR3 DNA: TGCAGTGCTAGTGGGACTAGCGGGAGATGGGATGAGCAGTTCTTC. This translates into CSASGTSGRWDEQFF.

The J gene is TRBJ2-2, the V gene TRBV12-3 or TRBV12-4; 10 nucleotides line up with TRBD2. CDR3 length: 16 residues. With V trimmed by 6 bases and J by 5 bases, 9 bases remained unmatched. CDR3 coding DNA: TGTGCCAGCAGCCCGCAAGCGGGGGGGCTGACCGGGGAGCTGTTTTTT. Translating it yields CASSPQAGGLTGELFF.

The chain combines TRBV4-3 with TRBJ2-7; 7 bases are shared with TRBD2. V was pared by 2 bases and J by 6 bases, with 7 bases of the junction left unmatched. The V gene's germline CDR1 is LGHNA and CDR2 YSLEER. The CDR3 contains 14 residues. CDR3 region: CASSQSNGGSEQYF. The CDR3 DNA reads TGCGCCAGCAGCCAATCTAACGGCGGGAGCGAGCAGTACTTC.

This clonotype was recorded many times. The V and J genes are TRBV7-2 and TRBJ1-5; the D gene is possibly TRBD1 (5 bases). The CDR3 is 13 residues long. Germline V CDR1 and CDR2: SGHTA, FQGNSA. Trimming removed 8 bases from V and 5 bases from J, with 13 bases in between. CDR3 sequence reads: CASGTGVDQPQHF. CDR3 DNA sequence: TGTGCCAGCGGGACTGGGGTGGATCAGCCCCAGCATTTT.